Sequencing of this TCR beta chain was carried out in a study of regulatory T cells in long-lasting Graves disease. The table lists this clonotype with many counts. Its antigen is not identified. Study-level results: There was favoring of TRBV28, TRBJ1-2 and TRBJ2-5 in persistent disease.

CDR3 length equals 20 residues. The V end was cut by 8 bases, the J end by 7 bases, with 36 bases between. The V gene's germline CDR1 is MNHEY and CDR2 SMNVEV (reference sequence). Time point indicated: newly diagnosed GD, antithyroid drugs for less than 3 months. PBMCs provided the RNA from which the TCR library was made. Libraries of TCR beta came from iRepertoire HTBI primers plus Arm-PCR of CDR3 regions. TCRdb re-derived calls from the multiplex PCR reads in MiXCR, one entry per CDR3 protein. The repertoire has some 600,000 distinct CDR3 sequences, around 15% of them found once; the top ten carry about 11%. In addition, the sample was reused for a study of T cells in Graves' hyperthyroidism and ophthalmopathy. Per that paper: A patient was excluded if there was uncontrolled infection, other autoimmune disease, pregnancy or lactation. Ophthalmopathy onset followed model prediction by a median about 6.9 months.

The sample here was peripheral blood mononuclear cells (PBMCs), taken at new diagnosis, from a patient treated with antithyroid drugs. The receptor was isolated from a man aged 18 to 35 with Graves disease. The chain joins TRBV27 to TRBJ2-1, with D perhaps given as TRBD1 or TRBD2 (6 bases each). As DNA, the CDR3 is TGTGCCAGCGTTGGGCCGGACGGTCGGGGGCGAGGACGTTTTCGTAATGAGCAGTTCTTC. It encodes CASVGPDGRGRGRFRNEQFF.